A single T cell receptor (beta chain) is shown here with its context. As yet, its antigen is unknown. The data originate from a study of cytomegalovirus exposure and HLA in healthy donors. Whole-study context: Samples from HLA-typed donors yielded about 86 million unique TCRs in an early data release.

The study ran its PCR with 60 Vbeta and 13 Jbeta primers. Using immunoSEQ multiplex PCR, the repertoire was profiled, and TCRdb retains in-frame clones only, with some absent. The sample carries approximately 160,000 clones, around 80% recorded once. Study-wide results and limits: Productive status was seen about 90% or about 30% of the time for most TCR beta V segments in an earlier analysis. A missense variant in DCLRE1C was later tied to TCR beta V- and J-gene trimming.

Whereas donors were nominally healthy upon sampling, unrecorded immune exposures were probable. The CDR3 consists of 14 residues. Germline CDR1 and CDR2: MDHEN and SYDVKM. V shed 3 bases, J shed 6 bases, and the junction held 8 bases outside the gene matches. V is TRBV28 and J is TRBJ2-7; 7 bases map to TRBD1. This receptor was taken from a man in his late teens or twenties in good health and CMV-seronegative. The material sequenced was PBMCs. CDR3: CASSFPDREGEQYF. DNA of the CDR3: TGTGCCAGCAGTTTCCCCGACAGGGAAGGCGAGCAGTACTTC.